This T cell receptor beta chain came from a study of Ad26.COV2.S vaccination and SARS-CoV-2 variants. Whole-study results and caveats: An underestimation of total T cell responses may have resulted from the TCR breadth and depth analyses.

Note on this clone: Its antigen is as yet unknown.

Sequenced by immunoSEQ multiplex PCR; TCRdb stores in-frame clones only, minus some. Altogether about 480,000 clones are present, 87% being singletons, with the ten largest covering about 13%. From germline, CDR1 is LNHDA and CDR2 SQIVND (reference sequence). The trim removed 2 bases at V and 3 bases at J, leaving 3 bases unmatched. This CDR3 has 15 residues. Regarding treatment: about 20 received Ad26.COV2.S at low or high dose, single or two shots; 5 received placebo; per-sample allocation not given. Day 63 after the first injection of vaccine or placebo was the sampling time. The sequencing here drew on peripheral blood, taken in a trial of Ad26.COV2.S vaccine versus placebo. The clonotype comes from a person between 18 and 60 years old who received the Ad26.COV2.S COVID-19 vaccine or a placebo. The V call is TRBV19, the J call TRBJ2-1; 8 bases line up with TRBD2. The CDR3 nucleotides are TGTGCCAGTAGTATAACTAGCGGATTCTACAATGAGCAGTTCTTC. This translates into CASSITSGFYNEQFF.